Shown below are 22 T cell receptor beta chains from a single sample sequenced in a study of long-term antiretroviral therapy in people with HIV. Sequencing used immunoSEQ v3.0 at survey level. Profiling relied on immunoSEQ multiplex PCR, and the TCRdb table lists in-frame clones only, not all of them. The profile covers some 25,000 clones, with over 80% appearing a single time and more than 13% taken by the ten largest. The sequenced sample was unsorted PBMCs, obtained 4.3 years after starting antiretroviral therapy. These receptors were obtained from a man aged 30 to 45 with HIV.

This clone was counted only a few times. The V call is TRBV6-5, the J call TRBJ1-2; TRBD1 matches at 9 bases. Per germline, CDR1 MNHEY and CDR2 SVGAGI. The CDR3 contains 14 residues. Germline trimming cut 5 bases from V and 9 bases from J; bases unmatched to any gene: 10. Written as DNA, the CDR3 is TGTGCCAGCAGTGAGGTGGGGGACAGGGTCCGCTACACCTTC. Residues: CASSEVGDRVRYTF.

The CDR3 sequence is CASSYRQGAEQYF. The CDR3 DNA reads TGTGCCAGCAGCTACAGACAGGGAGCCGAGCAGTACTTC. The chain couples TRBV9 to TRBJ2-7; 7 bases map to TRBD1. Germline lookup yields CDR1 SGDLS and CDR2 YYNGEE. This CDR3 region has 13 residues. J was trimmed by 6 bases and V by 4 bases; bases with no gene match: 7.

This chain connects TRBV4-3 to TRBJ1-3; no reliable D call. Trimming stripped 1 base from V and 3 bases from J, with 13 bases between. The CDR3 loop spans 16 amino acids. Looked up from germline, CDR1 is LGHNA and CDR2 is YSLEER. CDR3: CASSQVVWPLGNTIYF. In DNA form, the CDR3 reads TGCGCCAGCAGCCAAGTTGTATGGCCCCTTGGAAACACCATATATTTT.

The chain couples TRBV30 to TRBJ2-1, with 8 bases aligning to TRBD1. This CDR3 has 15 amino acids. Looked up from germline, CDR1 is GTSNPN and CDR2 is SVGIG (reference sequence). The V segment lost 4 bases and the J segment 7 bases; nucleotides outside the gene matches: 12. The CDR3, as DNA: TGTGCCTGGAATCTACATGGACAGGGTCTAAATGAGCAGTTCTTC. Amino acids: CAWNLHGQGLNEQFF. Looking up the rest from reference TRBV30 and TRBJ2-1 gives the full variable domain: SQTIHQWPATLVQPVGSPLSLECTVEGTSNPNLYWYRQAAGRGLQLLFYSVGIGQISSEVPQNLSASRPQDRQFILSSKKLLLSDSGFYLCAWNLHGQGLNEQFFGPGTRLTVL.

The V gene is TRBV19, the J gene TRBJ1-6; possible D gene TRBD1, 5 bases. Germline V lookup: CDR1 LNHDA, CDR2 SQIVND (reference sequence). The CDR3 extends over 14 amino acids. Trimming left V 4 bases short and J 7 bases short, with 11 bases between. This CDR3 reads CASSTGYQNSPLHF. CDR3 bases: TGTGCCAGTAGTACAGGGTATCAGAATTCACCCCTCCACTTT.

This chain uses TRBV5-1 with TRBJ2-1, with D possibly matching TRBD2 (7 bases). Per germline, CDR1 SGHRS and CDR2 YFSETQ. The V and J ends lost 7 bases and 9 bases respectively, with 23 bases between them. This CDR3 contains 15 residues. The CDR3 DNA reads TGCGCCAGCCAGGTCACGGGGGGCGAAAGGCGTGAGCAGTTCTTC. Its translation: CASQVTGGERREQFF.

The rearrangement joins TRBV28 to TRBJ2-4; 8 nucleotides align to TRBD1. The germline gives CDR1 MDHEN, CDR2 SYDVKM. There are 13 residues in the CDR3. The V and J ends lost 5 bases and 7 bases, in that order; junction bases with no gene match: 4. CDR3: CASSIRDRNIQYF. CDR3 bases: TGTGCCAGCAGTATCCGGGACAGGAACATTCAGTACTTC. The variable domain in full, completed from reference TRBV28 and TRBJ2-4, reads DVKVTQSSRYLVKRTGEKVFLECVQDMDHENMFWYRQDPGLGLRLIYFSYDVKMKEKGDIPEGYSVSREKKERFSLILESASTNQTSMYLCASSIRDRNIQYFGAGTRLSVL.

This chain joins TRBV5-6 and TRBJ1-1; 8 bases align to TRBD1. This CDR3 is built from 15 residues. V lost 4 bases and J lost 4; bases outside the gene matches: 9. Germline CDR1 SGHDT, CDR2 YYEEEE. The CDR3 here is CASSGWTGLVTEAFF. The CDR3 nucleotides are TGTGCCAGCAGCGGATGGACAGGGCTGGTCACTGAAGCTTTCTTT.

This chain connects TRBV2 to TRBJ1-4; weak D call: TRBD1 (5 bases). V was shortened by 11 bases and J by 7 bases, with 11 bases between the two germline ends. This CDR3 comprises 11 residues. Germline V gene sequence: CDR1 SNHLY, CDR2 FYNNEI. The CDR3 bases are TGTGCCTCAGGGACTTTTGAAAAACTGTTTTTT. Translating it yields CASGTFEKLFF.

The CDR3, as DNA: TGCGCCAGTCAGGACGGTCTTAGCTCTGGAAACACCATATATTTT. As protein: CASQDGLSSGNTIYF. V is TRBV10-1 and J is TRBJ1-3; D remains ambiguous. Trimming took off 9 bases at V and 0 bases at J, with 15 bases between the two ends. The germline V gene has CDR1 WNHNN and CDR2 SYGVQD (reference sequence). This CDR3 is built from 15 residues.

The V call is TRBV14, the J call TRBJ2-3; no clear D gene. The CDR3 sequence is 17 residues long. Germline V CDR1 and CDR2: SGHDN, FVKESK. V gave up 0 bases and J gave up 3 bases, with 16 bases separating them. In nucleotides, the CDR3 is TGTGCCAGCAGCCAAGACGTCATGGGGTTGGGTACAGATACGCAGTATTTT. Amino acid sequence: CASSQDVMGLGTDTQYF.

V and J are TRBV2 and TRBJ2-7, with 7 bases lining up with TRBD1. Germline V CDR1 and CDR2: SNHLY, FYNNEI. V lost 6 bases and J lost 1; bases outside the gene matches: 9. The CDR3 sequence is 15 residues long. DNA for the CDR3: TGTGCCAGCAGGAAGGGGGCGGATATTTCCTACGAGCAGTACTTC. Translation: CASRKGADISYEQYF.

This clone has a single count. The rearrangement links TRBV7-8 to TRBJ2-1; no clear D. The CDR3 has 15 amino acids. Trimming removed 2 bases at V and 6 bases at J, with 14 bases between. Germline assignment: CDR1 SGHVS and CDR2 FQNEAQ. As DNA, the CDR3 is TGTGCCAGCAGCTTATTGGCGGCACGACCCAATGAGCAGTTCTTC. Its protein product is CASSLLAARPNEQFF.

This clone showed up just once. The CDR3 here is CASSPTGISLEKLFF. Written as DNA, the CDR3 is TGTGCCAGCAGCCCTACAGGAATCTCTTTGGAAAAACTGTTTTTT. The V and J genes are TRBV6-6 and TRBJ1-4; a possible D gene is TRBD1 (5 bases). Germline V gene data show CDR1 as MNHNY and CDR2 as SVGAGI (reference sequence). V lost 6 bases and J lost 8, with 19 bases in between. CDR3 length: 15 residues.

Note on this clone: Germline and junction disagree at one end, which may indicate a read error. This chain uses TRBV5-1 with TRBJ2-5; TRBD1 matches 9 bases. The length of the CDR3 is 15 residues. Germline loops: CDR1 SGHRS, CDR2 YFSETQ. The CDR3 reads CASTLNTGGGETQYF. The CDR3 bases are TGCGCCAGCACCTTGAACACAGGGGGCGGGGAGACCCAGTACTTC. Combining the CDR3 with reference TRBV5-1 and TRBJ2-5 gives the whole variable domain KAGVTQTPRYLIKTRGQQVTLSCSPISGHRSVSWYQQTPGQGLQFLFEYFSETQRNKGNFPGRFSGRQFSNSRSEMNVSTLELGDSALYLCASTLNTGGGETQYFGPGTRLLVL.

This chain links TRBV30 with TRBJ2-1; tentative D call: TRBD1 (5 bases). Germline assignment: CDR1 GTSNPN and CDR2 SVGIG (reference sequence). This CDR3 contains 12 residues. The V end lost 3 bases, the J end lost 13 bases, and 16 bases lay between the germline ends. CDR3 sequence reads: CAWRVGAPGQFF. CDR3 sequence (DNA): TGTGCCTGGAGGGTAGGGGCTCCGGGCCAGTTCTTC.

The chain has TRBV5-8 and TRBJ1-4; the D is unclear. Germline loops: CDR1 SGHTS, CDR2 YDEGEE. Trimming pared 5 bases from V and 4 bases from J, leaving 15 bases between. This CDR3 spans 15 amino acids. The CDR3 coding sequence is TGTGCCAGCAGTCGGACGGTAGCAAGTAATGAAAAACTGTTTTTT. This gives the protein CASSRTVASNEKLFF.

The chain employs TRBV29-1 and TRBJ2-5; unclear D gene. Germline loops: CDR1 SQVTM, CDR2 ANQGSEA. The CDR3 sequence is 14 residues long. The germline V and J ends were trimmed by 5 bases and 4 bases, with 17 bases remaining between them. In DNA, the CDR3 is TGCAGCGTTAGGCGAGGCAGTTCGTTAGAGACCCAGTACTTC. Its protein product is CSVRRGSSLETQYF.

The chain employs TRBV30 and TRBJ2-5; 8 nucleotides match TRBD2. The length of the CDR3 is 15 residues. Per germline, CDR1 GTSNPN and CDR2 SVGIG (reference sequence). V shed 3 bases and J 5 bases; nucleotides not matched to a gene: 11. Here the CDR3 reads CAWRSTGGARETQYF. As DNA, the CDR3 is TGTGCCTGGAGAAGTACCGGGGGGGCCCGGGAGACCCAGTACTTC. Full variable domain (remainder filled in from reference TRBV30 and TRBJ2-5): SQTIHQWPATLVQPVGSPLSLECTVEGTSNPNLYWYRQAAGRGLQLLFYSVGIGQISSEVPQNLSASRPQDRQFILSSKKLLLSDSGFYLCAWRSTGGARETQYFGPGTRLLVL.

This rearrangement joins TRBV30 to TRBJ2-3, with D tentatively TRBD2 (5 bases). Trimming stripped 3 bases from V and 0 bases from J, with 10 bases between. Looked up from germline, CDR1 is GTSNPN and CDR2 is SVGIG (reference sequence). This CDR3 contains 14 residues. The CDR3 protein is CAWRQRTSTDTQYF. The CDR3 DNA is TGTGCCTGGAGACAGAGGACTAGCACAGATACGCAGTATTTT.

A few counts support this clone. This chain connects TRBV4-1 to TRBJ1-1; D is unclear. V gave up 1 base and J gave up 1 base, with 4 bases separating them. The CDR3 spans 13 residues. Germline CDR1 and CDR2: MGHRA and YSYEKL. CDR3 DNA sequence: TGCGCCAGCAGCCAAGGGGAGAACACTGAAGCTTTCTTT. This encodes CASSQGENTEAFF.

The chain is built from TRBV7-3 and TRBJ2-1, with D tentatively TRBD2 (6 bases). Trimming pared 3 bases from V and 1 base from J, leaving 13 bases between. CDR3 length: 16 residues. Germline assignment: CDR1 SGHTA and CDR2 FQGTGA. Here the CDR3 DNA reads TGTGCCAGCAGCTTGGACTGGAGCGGGTCCTACAATGAGCAGTTCTTC. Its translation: CASSLDWSGSYNEQFF.